This T cell receptor beta chain was recovered during a study of T cells after yellow fever vaccination. As to this clonotype: What it recognizes is unknown.

Findings and limits, study-wide: FACS-sorted repertoires could harbor abundant contaminating bulk-population clonotypes.

TCRdb re-derived calls from the 5' RACE reads in MiXCR, one entry per CDR3 protein. The repertoire has fewer than 450,000 distinct CDR3 sequences, roughly 8% of them found once; the top ten carry 15% to 20%. This specimen consisted of PBMCs, obtained roughly 45 days after the first yellow fever vaccination. The sequence was collected from a man younger than 35 who received the YFV17D yellow fever vaccine.

DNA of the CDR3: TGTGCCAGCAGTTTATTCTCCGCTTCCTCTGGAAACACCATATATTTT. Protein sequence: CASSLFSASSGNTIYF. V and J are TRBV28 and TRBJ1-3; D gene unclear. The germline CDR1 and CDR2 sequences are MDHEN and SYDVKM. The V end lost 1 base, the J end lost 0 bases, and 10 bases lay between the germline ends. The CDR3 length is 16 residues. Variable domain in full (rest from reference TRBV28 and TRBJ1-3): DVKVTQSSRYLVKRTGEKVFLECVQDMDHENMFWYRQDPGLGLRLIYFSYDVKMKEKGDIPEGYSVSREKKERFSLILESASTNQTSMYLCASSLFSASSGNTIYFGEGSWLTVV.